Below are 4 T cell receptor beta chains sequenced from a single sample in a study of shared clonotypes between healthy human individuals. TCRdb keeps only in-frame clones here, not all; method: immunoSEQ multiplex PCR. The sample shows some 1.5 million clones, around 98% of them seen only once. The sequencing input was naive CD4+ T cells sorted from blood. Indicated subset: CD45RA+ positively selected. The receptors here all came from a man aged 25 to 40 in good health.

CDR3 nucleotide sequence: TGCGCCAGCAGCTTGATAAACACTGAAGCTTTCTTT. Amino acid sequence: CASSLINTEAFF. The rearrangement links TRBV5-1 to TRBJ1-1; D not certain. CDR1 and CDR2 from the germline V gene are SGHRS and YFSETQ. CDR3 length: 12 residues. V lost 1 base and J 2 bases, leaving 3 bases between the germline ends. The variable domain in full, completed from reference TRBV5-1 and TRBJ1-1, reads KAGVTQTPRYLIKTRGQQVTLSCSPISGHRSVSWYQQTPGQGLQFLFEYFSETQRNKGNFPGRFSGRQFSNSRSEMNVSTLELGDSALYLCASSLINTEAFFGQGTRLTVV.

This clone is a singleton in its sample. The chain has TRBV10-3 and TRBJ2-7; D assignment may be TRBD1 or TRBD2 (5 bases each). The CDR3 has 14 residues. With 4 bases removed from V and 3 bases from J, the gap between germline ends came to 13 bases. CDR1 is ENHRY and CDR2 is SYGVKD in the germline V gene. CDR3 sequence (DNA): TGTGCCATCAGTGCTGGGACGCTTGGCTACGAGCAGTACTTC. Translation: CAISAGTLGYEQYF.

The CDR3 coding sequence is TGTGCCAGCAGCCAAGTACAGGTCTACAATGAGCAGTTCTTC. Amino acids: CASSQVQVYNEQFF. V and J are TRBV14 and TRBJ2-1; D might be TRBD1 (5 bases). The V gene's germline CDR1 is SGHDN and CDR2 FVKESK. The CDR3 covers 14 residues. Deletions cut 1 base from V and 3 bases from J, with 7 bases between.

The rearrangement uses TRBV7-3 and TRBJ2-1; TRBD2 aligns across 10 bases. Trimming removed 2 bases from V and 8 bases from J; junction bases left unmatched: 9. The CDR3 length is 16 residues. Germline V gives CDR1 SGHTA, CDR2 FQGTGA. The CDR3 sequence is CASSLVGLAALHEQFF. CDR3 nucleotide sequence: TGTGCCAGCAGCTTAGTTGGACTAGCGGCGTTACATGAGCAGTTCTTC.